The rows below give T cell receptor beta chains drawn from one sample of a study of shared clonotypes between healthy human individuals. This table comes from immunoSEQ multiplex PCR, and its TCRdb copy is limited to in-frame clones, with some not included. The sample carries 600,000 to 750,000 clones, roughly 87% recorded once. Material: memory CD8+ T cells from PBMCs. The source is a man aged 18-30 years in good health. Some clones in this sample may be carry-over from other donors' samples. CDR3s include the opening cysteine and the closing phenylalanine or tryptophan. The order of the fields is CDR3 length, D gene, V gene, clone size, J gene, CDR3 protein, CDR3 DNA. The D gene is left open where the match is weak. Clone size, where shown, is once, few, many, or a class for clones that have expanded.

cdr3_length: 15
d_call: .
v_call: TRBV27
clone_size: .
j_call: TRBJ2-1
cdr3_aa: CASREWNRGDNEQFF
cdr3_nt: TGTGCCAGCAGGGAGTGGAACCGAGGAGACAATGAGCAGTTCTTC

cdr3_length: 15
d_call: .
v_call: TRBV19
clone_size: many
j_call: TRBJ2-1
cdr3_aa: CASSSGPSSYNEQFF
cdr3_nt: TGTGCCAGTAGCTCCGGTCCTAGCTCCTACAATGAGCAGTTCTTC

cdr3_length: 16
d_call: TRBD1
v_call: TRBV4-1
clone_size: .
j_call: TRBJ2-5
cdr3_aa: CASSQDDRAPQETQYF
cdr3_nt: TGCGCCAGCAGCCAAGACGACAGGGCACCCCAAGAGACCCAGTACTTC

cdr3_length: 15
d_call: .
v_call: TRBV16
clone_size: .
j_call: TRBJ1-3
cdr3_aa: CASSLHRSTGNTIYF
cdr3_nt: TGTGCCAGCAGCCTTCACAGATCCACAGGAAACACCATATATTTT

cdr3_length: 14
d_call: .
v_call: TRBV27
clone_size: .
j_call: TRBJ2-7
cdr3_aa: CASSFGVRTYEQYF
cdr3_nt: TGTGCCAGCAGTTTTGGGGTACGAACCTACGAGCAGTACTTC

cdr3_length: 14
d_call: .
v_call: TRBV27
clone_size: .
j_call: TRBJ1-4
cdr3_aa: CASSFVGGNEKLFF
cdr3_nt: TGTGCCAGCAGTTTCGTAGGGGGTAATGAAAAACTGTTTTTT

cdr3_length: 14
d_call: TRBD1
v_call: TRBV11-2
clone_size: once
j_call: TRBJ1-4
cdr3_aa: CASRRFSGGEKLFF
cdr3_nt: TGTGCCAGCAGGAGATTCTCAGGGGGAGAAAAACTGTTTTTT

cdr3_length: 17
d_call: .
v_call: TRBV27
clone_size: .
j_call: TRBJ1-5
cdr3_aa: CASREFQSLNSNQPQHF
cdr3_nt: TGTGCCAGCAGGGAGTTCCAGAGCTTGAATAGCAATCAGCCCCAGCATTTT

cdr3_length: 14
d_call: .
v_call: TRBV28
clone_size: .
j_call: TRBJ1-5
cdr3_aa: CASSFFTDNQPQHF
cdr3_nt: TGTGCCAGCAGTTTCTTCACGGACAATCAGCCCCAGCATTTT

cdr3_length: 13
d_call: .
v_call: TRBV4-1
clone_size: .
j_call: TRBJ1-4
cdr3_aa: CASRRVANEKLFF
cdr3_nt: TGCGCCAGCAGGAGAGTGGCTAATGAAAAACTGTTTTTT

cdr3_length: 15
d_call: .
v_call: TRBV7-6
clone_size: .
j_call: TRBJ1-2
cdr3_aa: CASSRGRGGNYGYTF
cdr3_nt: TGTGCCAGCAGCCGCGGGAGGGGAGGGAACTATGGCTACACCTTC

cdr3_length: 15
d_call: TRBD1
v_call: TRBV13
clone_size: .
j_call: TRBJ1-5
cdr3_aa: CASSNRDRGDQPQHF
cdr3_nt: TGTGCCAGCAGCAACCGGGACAGGGGCGATCAGCCCCAGCATTTT

cdr3_length: 15
d_call: .
v_call: TRBV30
clone_size: .
j_call: TRBJ2-1
cdr3_aa: CAWDPQRDAYNEQFF
cdr3_nt: TGTGCCTGGGATCCCCAGAGGGACGCCTACAATGAGCAGTTCTTC

cdr3_length: 13
d_call: TRBD1
v_call: TRBV11-2
clone_size: few
j_call: TRBJ1-1
cdr3_aa: CASNIRGGTEAFF
cdr3_nt: TGTGCCAGCAACATCAGGGGGGGCACTGAAGCTTTCTTT

cdr3_length: 15
d_call: TRBD1
v_call: TRBV11-2
clone_size: .
j_call: TRBJ1-1
cdr3_aa: CASSHIGQGYTEAFF
cdr3_nt: TGTGCCAGCAGCCATATCGGACAGGGGTACACTGAAGCTTTCTTT

cdr3_length: 15
d_call: .
v_call: TRBV7-7
clone_size: .
j_call: TRBJ2-1
cdr3_aa: CASSNRVGSYNEQFF
cdr3_nt: TGTGCCAGCAGCAACAGGGTAGGATCCTACAATGAGCAGTTCTTC

cdr3_length: 15
d_call: TRBD2
v_call: TRBV7-6
clone_size: once
j_call: TRBJ2-7
cdr3_aa: CASSPNSGRAYEQYF
cdr3_nt: TGTGCCAGCAGCCCGAATAGTGGGAGGGCCTACGAGCAGTACTTC

cdr3_length: 16
d_call: .
v_call: TRBV28
clone_size: .
j_call: TRBJ2-7
cdr3_aa: CASSLLGREGVYEQYF
cdr3_nt: TGTGCCAGCAGTTTATTGGGGCGGGAAGGGGTTTACGAGCAGTACTTC

cdr3_length: 16
d_call: .
v_call: TRBV7-6
clone_size: .
j_call: TRBJ2-1
cdr3_aa: CASSLAGFESYNEQFF
cdr3_nt: TGTGCCAGCAGCTTAGCGGGGTTTGAGTCCTACAATGAGCAGTTCTTC

cdr3_length: 14
d_call: TRBD2
v_call: TRBV27
clone_size: .
j_call: TRBJ2-7
cdr3_aa: CASSSGTSGYEQYF
cdr3_nt: TGTGCCAGCAGTTCCGGGACTAGTGGCTACGAGCAGTACTTC

cdr3_length: 13
d_call: TRBD1
v_call: TRBV6-5
clone_size: .
j_call: TRBJ1-2
cdr3_aa: CASIDRGEDGYTF
cdr3_nt: TGTGCCAGCATCGACAGGGGAGAGGATGGCTACACCTTC

cdr3_length: 17
d_call: TRBD2
v_call: TRBV27
clone_size: .
j_call: TRBJ2-1
cdr3_aa: CASSLRLAGGPAVEQFF
cdr3_nt: TGTGCCAGCAGTCTCCGACTAGCGGGAGGGCCGGCGGTTGAGCAGTTCTTC

cdr3_length: 17
d_call: TRBD2
v_call: TRBV13
clone_size: .
j_call: TRBJ2-2
cdr3_aa: CASSLGRTSGSAGELFF
cdr3_nt: TGTGCCAGCAGCTTAGGCCGAACTAGCGGGAGTGCCGGGGAGCTGTTTTTT

cdr3_length: 16
d_call: TRBD2
v_call: TRBV28
clone_size: once
j_call: TRBJ2-7
cdr3_aa: CASRRRLAASSYEQYF
cdr3_nt: TGTGCCAGCAGACGCCGCCTAGCGGCCAGCTCCTACGAGCAGTACTTC

cdr3_length: 12
d_call: .
v_call: TRBV11-2
clone_size: .
j_call: TRBJ2-7
cdr3_aa: CASSLAGLEQYF
cdr3_nt: TGTGCCAGCAGCTTAGCTGGGTTGGAGCAGTACTTC

cdr3_length: 15
d_call: .
v_call: TRBV10-2
clone_size: .
j_call: TRBJ1-5
cdr3_aa: CASSETRTSNQPQHF
cdr3_nt: TGCGCCAGCAGTGAGACTAGGACAAGTAATCAGCCCCAGCATTTT

cdr3_length: 14
d_call: TRBD2
v_call: TRBV4-1
clone_size: .
j_call: TRBJ2-1
cdr3_aa: CASRPRLARDEQFF
cdr3_nt: TGCGCCAGCAGGCCCAGACTAGCGAGGGATGAGCAGTTCTTC

cdr3_length: 17
d_call: TRBD2
v_call: TRBV7-9
clone_size: .
j_call: TRBJ2-7
cdr3_aa: CASSHGLAGGMDYEQYF
cdr3_nt: TGTGCCAGCAGCCACGGACTAGCGGGAGGAATGGACTACGAGCAGTACTTC

cdr3_length: 16
d_call: .
v_call: TRBV7-8
clone_size: .
j_call: TRBJ2-7
cdr3_aa: CASSSPGTDPSYEQYF
cdr3_nt: TGTGCCAGCAGCTCACCCGGGACGGATCCTTCCTACGAGCAGTACTTC

cdr3_length: 13
d_call: TRBD2
v_call: TRBV6-6
clone_size: .
j_call: TRBJ2-7
cdr3_aa: CASSLPSGSEQYF
cdr3_nt: TGTGCCAGCAGTTTGCCTAGCGGGAGCGAGCAGTACTTC

cdr3_length: 14
d_call: .
v_call: TRBV28
clone_size: .
j_call: TRBJ2-7
cdr3_aa: CASSPRTYTYEQYF
cdr3_nt: TGTGCCAGCAGTCCCAGGACCTACACCTACGAGCAGTACTTC

cdr3_length: 15
d_call: TRBD2
v_call: TRBV27
clone_size: .
j_call: TRBJ2-3
cdr3_aa: CASSLLAGGLDTQYF
cdr3_nt: TGTGCCAGCAGTTTATTGGCGGGAGGATTAGATACGCAGTATTTT

cdr3_length: 15
d_call: .
v_call: TRBV28
clone_size: .
j_call: TRBJ1-2
cdr3_aa: CASSSPRVLIYGYTF
cdr3_nt: TGTGCCAGCAGTTCCCCTAGGGTCTTAATCTATGGCTACACCTTC

cdr3_length: 14
d_call: TRBD1
v_call: TRBV7-2
clone_size: .
j_call: TRBJ2-7
cdr3_aa: CASGATGGRDEQYF
cdr3_nt: TGTGCCAGCGGCGCGACAGGGGGCCGGGATGAGCAGTACTTC